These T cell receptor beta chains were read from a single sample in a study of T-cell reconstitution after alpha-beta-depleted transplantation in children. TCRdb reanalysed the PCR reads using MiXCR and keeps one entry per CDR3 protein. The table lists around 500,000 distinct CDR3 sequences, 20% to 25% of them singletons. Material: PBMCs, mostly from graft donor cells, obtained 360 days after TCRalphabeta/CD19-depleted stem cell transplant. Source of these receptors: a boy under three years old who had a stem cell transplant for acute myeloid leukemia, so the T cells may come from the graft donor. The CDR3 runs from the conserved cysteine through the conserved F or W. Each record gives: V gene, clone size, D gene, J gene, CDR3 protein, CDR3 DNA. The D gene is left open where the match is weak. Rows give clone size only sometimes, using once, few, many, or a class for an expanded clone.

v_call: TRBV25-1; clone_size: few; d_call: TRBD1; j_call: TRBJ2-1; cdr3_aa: CASSESAGTGGTYNEQFF; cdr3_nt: TGTGCCAGCAGTGAATCGGCGGGGACAGGGGGCACCTACAATGAGCAGTTCTTC
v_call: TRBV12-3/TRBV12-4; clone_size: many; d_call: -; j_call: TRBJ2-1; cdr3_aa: CASSLWGPQYNEQFF; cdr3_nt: TGTGCCAGCAGTTTGTGGGGGCCCCAATACAATGAGCAGTTCTTC
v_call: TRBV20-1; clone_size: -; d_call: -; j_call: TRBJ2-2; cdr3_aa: CSARRGSNTGELFF; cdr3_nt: TGCAGTGCTAGACGGGGTTCGAACACCGGGGAGCTGTTTTTT
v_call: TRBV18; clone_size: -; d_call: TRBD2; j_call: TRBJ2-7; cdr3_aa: CASSPLASGDSIGQYF; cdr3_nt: TGTGCCAGCTCACCACTGGCTAGCGGGGATTCAATCGGGCAGTACTTC
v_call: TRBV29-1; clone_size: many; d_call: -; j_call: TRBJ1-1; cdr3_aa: CSVVTGRTEAFF; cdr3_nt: TGCAGCGTTGTAACAGGAAGGACTGAAGCTTTCTTT
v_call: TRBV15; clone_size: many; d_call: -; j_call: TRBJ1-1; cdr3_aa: CATSREGDTEAFF; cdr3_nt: TGTGCCACCAGCAGAGAAGGGGACACTGAAGCTTTCTTT
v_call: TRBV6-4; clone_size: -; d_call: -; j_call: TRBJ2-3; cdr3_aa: CASSSSDRRSTDTQYF; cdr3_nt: TGTGCCAGCAGCAGCTCTGACAGGCGAAGCACAGATACGCAGTATTTT
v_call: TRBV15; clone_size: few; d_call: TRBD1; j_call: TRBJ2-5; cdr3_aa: CATSRAYSFRDRNDWGQETQYF; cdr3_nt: TGTGCCACCAGCAGAGCTTACTCCTTCCGGGACAGGAATGATTGGGGGCAAGAGACCCAGTACTTC
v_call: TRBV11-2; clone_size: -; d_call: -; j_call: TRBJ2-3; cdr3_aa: CASSLDWGATDTQYF; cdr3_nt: TGTGCCAGCAGCTTAGATTGGGGGGCGACAGATACGCAGTATTTT
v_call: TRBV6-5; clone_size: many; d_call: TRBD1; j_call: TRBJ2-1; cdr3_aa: CASSYTSGTGNYNEQFF; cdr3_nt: TGTGCCAGCAGTTACACTTCCGGGACAGGGAACTACAATGAGCAGTTCTTC
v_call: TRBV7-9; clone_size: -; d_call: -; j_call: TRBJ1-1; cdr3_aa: CASSSYDLQGLATEAFF; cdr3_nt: TGTGCCAGCAGCAGCTACGACTTACAGGGTTTGGCCACTGAAGCTTTCTTT
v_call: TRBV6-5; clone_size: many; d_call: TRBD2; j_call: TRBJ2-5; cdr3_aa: CASSFTGTSSRETQYF; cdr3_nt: TGTGCCAGCAGTTTCACCGGGACTAGCTCCAGAGAGACCCAGTACTTC
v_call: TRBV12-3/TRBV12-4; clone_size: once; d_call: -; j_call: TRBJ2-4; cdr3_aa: CASRGAAKNIQYF; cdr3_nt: TGTGCCAGTAGAGGGGCCGCCAAAAACATTCAGTACTTC
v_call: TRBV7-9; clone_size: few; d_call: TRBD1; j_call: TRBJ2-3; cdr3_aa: CASTRQGGTDTQYF; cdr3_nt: TGTGCCAGCACTCGACAGGGGGGGACAGATACGCAGTATTTT
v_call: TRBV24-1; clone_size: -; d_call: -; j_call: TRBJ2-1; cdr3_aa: CATSELPNEQFF; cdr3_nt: TGTGCCACCAGTGAGCTCCCCAATGAGCAGTTCTTC
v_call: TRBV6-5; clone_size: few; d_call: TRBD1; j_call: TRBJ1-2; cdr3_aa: CASSYSRSQGLTF; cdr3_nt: TGTGCCAGCAGTTACTCAAGATCACAGGGGTTAACCTTC
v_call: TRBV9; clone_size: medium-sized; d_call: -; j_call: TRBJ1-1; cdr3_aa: CASSVDHLEAFF; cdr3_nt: TGTGCCAGCAGCGTAGACCATCTTGAAGCTTTCTTT
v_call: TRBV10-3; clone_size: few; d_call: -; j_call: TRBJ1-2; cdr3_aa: CAITRTVNYGYTF; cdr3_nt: TGTGCCATCACCCGGACAGTAAACTATGGCTACACCTTC
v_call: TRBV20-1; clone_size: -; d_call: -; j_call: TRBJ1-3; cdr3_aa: CSASYGGDGNTIYF; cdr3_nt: TGCAGTGCTAGCTATGGGGGGGATGGAAACACCATATATTTT
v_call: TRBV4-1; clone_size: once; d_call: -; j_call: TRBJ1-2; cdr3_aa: CASSQAFRGPNYGYTF; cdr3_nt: TGCGCCAGCAGCCAGGCCTTTAGGGGTCCGAACTATGGCTACACCTTC
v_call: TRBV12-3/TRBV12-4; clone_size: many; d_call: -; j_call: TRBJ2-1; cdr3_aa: CASSPSNGHGEQFF; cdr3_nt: TGTGCCAGCAGCCCTTCGAATGGGCACGGTGAGCAGTTCTTC
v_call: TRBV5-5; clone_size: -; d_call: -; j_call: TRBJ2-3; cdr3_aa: CASSLDTITDTQYF; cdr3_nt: TGTGCCAGCAGCTTAGACACGATCACAGATACGCAGTATTTT
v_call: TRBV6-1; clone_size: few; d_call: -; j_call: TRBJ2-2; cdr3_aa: CASIATGNTGELFF; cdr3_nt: TGTGCCAGCATCGCCACAGGGAACACCGGGGAGCTGTTTTTT
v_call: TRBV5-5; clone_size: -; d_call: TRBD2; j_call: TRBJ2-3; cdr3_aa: CASSWEGDTQYF; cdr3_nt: TGTGCCAGCAGCTGGGAGGGGGATACGCAGTATTTT
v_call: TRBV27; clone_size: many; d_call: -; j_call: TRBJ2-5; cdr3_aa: CASSLGAGFRETQYF; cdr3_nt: TGTGCCAGCAGTTTAGGAGCAGGGTTCCGGGAGACCCAGTACTTC
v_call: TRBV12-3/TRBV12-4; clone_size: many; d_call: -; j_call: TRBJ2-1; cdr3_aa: CASSFLSPRSYNEQFF; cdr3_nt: TGTGCCAGCAGTTTTTTATCCCCGCGCTCCTACAATGAGCAGTTCTTC
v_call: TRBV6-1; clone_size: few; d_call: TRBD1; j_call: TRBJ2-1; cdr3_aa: CASRLDRVNEQFF; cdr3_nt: TGTGCCAGCAGACTGGACAGGGTCAATGAGCAGTTCTTC
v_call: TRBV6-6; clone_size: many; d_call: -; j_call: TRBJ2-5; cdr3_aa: CASSYLRGETQYF; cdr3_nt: TGTGCCAGCAGTTACCTGAGGGGAGAGACCCAGTACTTC
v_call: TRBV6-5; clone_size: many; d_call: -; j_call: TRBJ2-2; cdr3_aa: CASSYRVANTGELFF; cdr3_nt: TGTGCCAGCAGTTACAGGGTTGCGAACACCGGGGAGCTGTTTTTT
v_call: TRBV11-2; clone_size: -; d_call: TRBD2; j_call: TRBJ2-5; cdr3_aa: CASSPRIGTSGVKAQYF; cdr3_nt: TGTGCCAGCAGCCCCCGAATCGGGACTAGCGGGGTGAAGGCCCAGTACTTC
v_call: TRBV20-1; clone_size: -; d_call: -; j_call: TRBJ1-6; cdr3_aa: CSARGTGTNNSPLHF; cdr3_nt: TGCAGTGCTAGGGGTACCGGGACCAATAATTCACCCCTCCACTTT
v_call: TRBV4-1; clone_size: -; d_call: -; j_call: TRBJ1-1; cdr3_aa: CASSQPKVGVNTEAFF; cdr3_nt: TGCGCCAGCAGCCAACCCAAGGTCGGGGTGAACACTGAAGCTTTCTTT
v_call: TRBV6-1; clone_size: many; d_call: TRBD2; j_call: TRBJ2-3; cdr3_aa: CASSWTSGGPDTQYF; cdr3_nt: TGTGCCAGCAGCTGGACTAGCGGGGGGCCAGATACGCAGTATTTT
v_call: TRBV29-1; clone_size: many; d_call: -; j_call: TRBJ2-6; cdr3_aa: CSVHTPGGLSSSGANVLTF; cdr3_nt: TGCAGCGTCCACACGCCAGGGGGGCTTTCCAGCTCTGGGGCCAACGTCCTGACTTTC
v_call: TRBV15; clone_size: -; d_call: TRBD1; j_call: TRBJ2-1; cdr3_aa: CATSSDRGIYNEQFF; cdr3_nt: TGTGCCACCAGCAGTGACAGGGGGATCTACAATGAGCAGTTCTTC
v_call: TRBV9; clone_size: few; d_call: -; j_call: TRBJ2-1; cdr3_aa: CASSVVDGGSYGYNEQFF; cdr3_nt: TGTGCCAGCAGCGTAGTAGACGGGGGCTCTTATGGCTACAATGAGCAGTTCTTC
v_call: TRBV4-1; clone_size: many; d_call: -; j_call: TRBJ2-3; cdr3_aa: CASSQDHGGTSQYF; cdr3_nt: TGCGCCAGCAGCCAAGATCACGGCGGGACATCGCAGTATTTT
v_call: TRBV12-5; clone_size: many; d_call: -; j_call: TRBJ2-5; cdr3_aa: CASGFDSSQETQYF; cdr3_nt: TGTGCTAGTGGATTCGACAGTTCCCAAGAGACCCAGTACTTC
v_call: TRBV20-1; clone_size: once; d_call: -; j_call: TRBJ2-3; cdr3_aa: CSAHPAGDHTDTQYF; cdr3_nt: TGCAGTGCCCATCCCGCAGGGGACCACACAGATACGCAGTATTTT
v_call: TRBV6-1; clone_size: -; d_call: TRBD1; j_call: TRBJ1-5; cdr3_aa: CASSSEGQANQPQHF; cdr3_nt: TGTGCCAGCAGTAGTGAGGGACAGGCAAATCAGCCCCAGCATTTT
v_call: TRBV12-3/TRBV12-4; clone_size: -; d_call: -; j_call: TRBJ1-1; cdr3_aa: CASSREGGTEAFF; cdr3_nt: TGTGCCAGCAGCCGGGAGGGGGGGACTGAAGCTTTCTTT
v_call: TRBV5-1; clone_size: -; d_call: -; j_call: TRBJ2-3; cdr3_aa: CASSFKAASTDTQYF; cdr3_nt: TGCGCCAGCAGCTTTAAAGCGGCTAGCACAGATACGCAGTATTTT
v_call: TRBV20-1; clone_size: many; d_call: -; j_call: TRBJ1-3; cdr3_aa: CSARDRRTTGSGNTIYF; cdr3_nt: TGCAGTGCTAGAGATAGGCGCACCACAGGCTCTGGAAACACCATATATTTT
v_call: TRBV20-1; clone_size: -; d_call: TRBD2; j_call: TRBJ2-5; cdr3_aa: CSARDPWTSGAQETQYF; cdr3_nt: TGCAGTGCTAGGGATCCTTGGACTAGCGGGGCCCAAGAGACCCAGTACTTC
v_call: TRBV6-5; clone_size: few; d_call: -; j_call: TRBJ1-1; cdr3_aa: CASSYSNGANEAFF; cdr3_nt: TGTGCCAGCAGTTACTCTAACGGGGCAAATGAAGCTTTCTTT
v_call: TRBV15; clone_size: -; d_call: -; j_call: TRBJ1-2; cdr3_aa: CATRDSYGYTF; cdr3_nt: TGTGCCACCAGGGACAGCTATGGCTACACCTTC
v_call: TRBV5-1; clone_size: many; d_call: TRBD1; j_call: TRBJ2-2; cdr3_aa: CASSGTGNTGELFF; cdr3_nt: TGCGCCAGCAGCGGGACAGGGAACACCGGGGAGCTGTTTTTT
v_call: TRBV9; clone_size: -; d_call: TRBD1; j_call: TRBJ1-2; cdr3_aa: CASSAGTDLYGYTF; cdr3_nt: TGTGCCAGCAGCGCCGGGACAGATCTTTATGGCTACACCTTC
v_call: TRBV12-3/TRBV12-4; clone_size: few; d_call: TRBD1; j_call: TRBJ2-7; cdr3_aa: CASSFGTGAPYEQYF; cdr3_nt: TGTGCCAGCAGTTTCGGGACAGGGGCTCCCTACGAGCAGTACTTC
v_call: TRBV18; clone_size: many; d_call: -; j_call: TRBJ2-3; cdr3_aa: CASSSTSLADTQYF; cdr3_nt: TGTGCCAGCTCATCCACTAGTCTAGCAGATACGCAGTATTTT
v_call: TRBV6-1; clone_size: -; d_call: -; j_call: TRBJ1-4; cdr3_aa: CASSSPGMGGTGEKLFF; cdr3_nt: TGTGCCAGCAGTAGCCCGGGTATGGGGGGGACTGGAGAAAAACTGTTTTTT
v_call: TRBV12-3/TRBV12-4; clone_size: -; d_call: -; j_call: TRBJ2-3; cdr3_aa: CASSLKAVYLTDTQYF; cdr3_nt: TGTGCCAGCAGTTTAAAGGCAGTCTACCTCACAGATACGCAGTATTTT
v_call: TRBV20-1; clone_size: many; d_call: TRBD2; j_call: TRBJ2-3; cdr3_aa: CSANQRGLGDTQYF; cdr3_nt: TGCAGTGCTAACCAGCGGGGGTTGGGAGATACGCAGTATTTT